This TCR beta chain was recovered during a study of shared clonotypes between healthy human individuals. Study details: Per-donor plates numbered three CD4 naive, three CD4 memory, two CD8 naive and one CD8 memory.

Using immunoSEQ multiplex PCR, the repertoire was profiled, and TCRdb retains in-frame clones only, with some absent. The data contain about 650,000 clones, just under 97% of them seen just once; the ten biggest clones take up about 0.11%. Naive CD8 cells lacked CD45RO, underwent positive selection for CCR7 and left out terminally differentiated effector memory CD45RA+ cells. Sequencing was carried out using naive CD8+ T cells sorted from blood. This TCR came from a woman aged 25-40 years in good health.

CDR3 region: CASSLSSWDEQYF. CDR3 nucleotides: TGTGCCAGCAGCCTAAGTAGTTGGGACGAGCAGTACTTC. The V and J genes are TRBV27 and TRBJ2-7; D gene uncertain. Per germline, CDR1 MNHEY and CDR2 SMNVEV (reference sequence). The CDR3 has 13 residues. The ends were cut back, 6 bases at V and 5 bases at J, with 14 bases in the middle.